The 26 T cell receptor beta chains below come from one sample, sequenced in a study of blood T cell repertoires in COVID-19. Sequencing was performed with immunoSEQ multiplex PCR; in TCRdb, only in-frame clones are kept and a portion is missing. The sample includes roughly 180,000 clones, around 82% seen only once; the top ten take 3.5% to 4%. Sample: PBMCs or T cells enriched from blood (not recorded which). The receptors shown here come from a woman aged 50 to 60 in a cohort exposed to, infected with or recovered from COVID-19 (not recorded which).

The V gene is TRBV4-3, the J gene TRBJ1-4; perhaps TRBD1 as D (5 bases). The CDR3 length is 13 residues. In germline, CDR1 is LGHNA, CDR2 YSLEER. Trimming shortened V by 0 bases and J by 10 bases, and 9 bases separated the two germline ends. The CDR3 DNA sequence: TGCGCCAGCAGCCAAGATCGCGGGGGAAAACTGTTTTTT. Translation gives CASSQDRGGKLFF.

This sequence joins TRBV18 and TRBJ1-2, with 9 bases matching TRBD1. This CDR3 is 15 amino acids long. Germline V CDR1 and CDR2: KGHSH, LQKENI. With 3 bases clipped from V and 4 bases from J, the junction kept 6 bases outside the gene matches. CDR3 in DNA: TGTGCCAGCTCACCCGGGACAGGGTTGATCTATGGCTACACCTTC. Protein: CASSPGTGLIYGYTF.

This clone was picked up a small number of times. This chain uses TRBV2 with TRBJ2-2; 9 bases align to TRBD2. V trimming: 6 bases; J trimming: 6 bases; junction bases outside the gene matches: 8. Germline V gene lookup returns CDR1 SNHLY and CDR2 FYNNEI. The CDR3 is 15 residues long. CDR3 nucleotides: TGTGCCAGCAGGGAAAGTAGCGGGAGCGCCGGGGAGCTGTTTTTT. It is translated as CASRESSGSAGELFF.

The chain links TRBV5-1 to TRBJ2-5; TRBD2 agrees at 12 bases. In germline, CDR1 is SGHRS, CDR2 YFSETQ. The ends lost 0 bases at V and 3 bases at J; junction bases unmatched: 0. The CDR3 length is 15 residues. CDR3 loop: CASSLGTSGKETQYF. The CDR3 DNA sequence: TGCGCCAGCAGCTTGGGGACTAGCGGGAAAGAGACCCAGTACTTC.

In this sample, this clone turned up once. The rearrangement links TRBV14 to TRBJ1-3; 11 bases fit TRBD1. Germline values: CDR1 SGHDN, CDR2 FVKESK. With V trimmed by 4 bases and J by 2 bases, 4 bases remained unmatched. The CDR3 totals 16 residues. The CDR3, as DNA: TGTGCCAGCAGCCCCCGGACAGGGGGCACTGGAAACACCATATATTTT. Encoded protein: CASSPRTGGTGNTIYF.

The sample holds one count of this clone. The rearrangement uses TRBV7-9 and TRBJ2-5; 9 bases map to TRBD2. V dropped 2 bases and J dropped 1; count of bases not matched to a gene: 11. Germline V CDR1 and CDR2: SEHNR, FQNEAQ (reference sequence). This CDR3 comprises 18 residues. Here the CDR3 DNA reads TGTGCCAGCAGCTTATGTTGGGTAGCGGGAGACTGCCAAGAGACCCAGTACTTC. Its translation is CASSLCWVAGDCQETQYF.

The CDR3 protein is CASSATGPYEQYF. CDR3 DNA sequence: TGCGCCAGCAGCGCGACAGGACCCTACGAGCAGTACTTC. The rearrangement links TRBV5-1 to TRBJ2-7; D may be TRBD1 (6 bases). Germline V gene sequence: CDR1 SGHRS, CDR2 YFSETQ. CDR3 length: 13 amino acids. V was clipped by 4 bases and J by 2 bases, with 10 bases between them.

The chain joins TRBV28 to TRBJ1-1, with D possibly being TRBD1 (5 bases). Trimming stripped 11 bases from V and 4 bases from J, with 26 bases between. Germline V gives CDR1 MDHEN, CDR2 SYDVKM. CDR3 size: 16 residues. The CDR3 DNA reads TGTGCCTCCATTGGGGACTTACTATCTCGAGGCACTGAAGCTTTCTTT. It encodes CASIGDLLSRGTEAFF. Based on the CDR3 plus reference TRBV28 and TRBJ1-1, the full variable domain is DVKVTQSSRYLVKRTGEKVFLECVQDMDHENMFWYRQDPGLGLRLIYFSYDVKMKEKGDIPEGYSVSREKKERFSLILESASTNQTSMYLCASIGDLLSRGTEAFFGQGTRLTVV.

This clone turned up a few times. This chain connects TRBV5-1 to TRBJ2-7; D remains ambiguous. CDR1 is SGHRS and CDR2 is YFSETQ in the germline V gene. The CDR3 extends over 14 amino acids. Trimming took 0 bases from V and 3 from J, leaving 10 bases between them. The CDR3 nucleotides are TGCGCCAGCAGCTTGGATGGCAGAATCTACGAGCAGTACTTC. This gives the protein CASSLDGRIYEQYF.

The chain carries TRBV24-1 and TRBJ2-3, with TRBD2 matching over 11 bases. The CDR3 is 20 residues long. Germline CDR1 and CDR2: KGHDR and SFDVKD. The V gene end was trimmed by 1 base and the J gene end by 6 bases; junction bases not matched to a gene: 17. CDR3 DNA sequence: TGTGCCACCAGTGATTTAATGCCTAGCGGGAGGACTGATACGGCCGATACGCAGTATTTT. Residues: CATSDLMPSGRTDTADTQYF.

V is TRBV10-2 and J is TRBJ1-6, with unresolved D. Germline V lookup: CDR1 WSHSY, CDR2 SAAADI. This CDR3 contains 15 residues. Deletions cut 2 bases from V and 7 bases from J, with 12 bases between. CDR3 DNA sequence: TGCGCCAGCAGTGAGGGAGGAGTGGGGAATTCACCCCTCCACTTT. Its protein is CASSEGGVGNSPLHF.

DNA for the CDR3: TGTGCCACCGGGACTAGCGGTTCCAATGAGCAGTTCTTC. As protein: CATGTSGSNEQFF. The chain combines TRBV10-3 with TRBJ2-1; 11 bases line up with TRBD2. The CDR3 consists of 13 residues. CDR1 and CDR2 (germline): ENHRY, SYGVKD. The V segment lost 10 bases and the J segment 6 bases; nucleotides outside the gene matches: 5.

The genes are TRBV6-5 and TRBJ2-2; 12 bases agree with TRBD2. J was trimmed by 5 bases and V by 7 bases; bases with no gene match: 5. Germline V gene data show CDR1 as MNHEY and CDR2 as SVGAGI. The CDR3 totals 15 residues. The CDR3 sequence is CASIDTSGGTGELFF. CDR3 sequence (DNA): TGTGCCAGCATCGATACTAGCGGGGGGACCGGGGAGCTGTTTTTT.

V gene TRBV10-1 combines with J gene TRBJ2-5; tentatively, D is TRBD1 (6 bases). This CDR3 has 15 amino acids. The V end lost 5 bases, the J end lost 1 base, and 14 bases lay between the germline ends. The germline V gene has CDR1 WNHNN and CDR2 SYGVQD (reference sequence). As DNA, the CDR3 is TGCGCCAGCAGTTCGGGACAACCTTCCCAAGAGACCCAGTACTTC. Translated, it gives CASSSGQPSQETQYF.

This clone was counted between two and nine times. This chain connects TRBV3-1 (or the pseudogene TRBV3-2) to TRBJ2-7, with D maybe TRBD2 (5 bases). Germline CDR1 reads LGHDT; CDR2 reads YNNKEL (reference sequence). The V gene lost 3 bases and the J gene lost 2 bases, with 14 bases spanning the gap. This CDR3 region has 15 residues. The CDR3 region is CASSHLRTGTYEQYF. DNA of the CDR3: TGTGCCAGCAGCCATCTACGGACGGGAACCTACGAGCAGTACTTC.

This rearrangement joins TRBV9 to TRBJ1-5; D may be TRBD1 (6 bases). Germline CDR1 SGDLS, CDR2 YYNGEE. CDR3 length: 15 amino acids. V shed 4 bases and J shed 0 bases, with 11 bases lying between them. CDR3 nucleotides: TGTGCCAGCAGCCCTGGACAGTCTAGCAATCAGCCCCAGCATTTT. It is translated as CASSPGQSSNQPQHF.

The V gene is TRBV24-1, the J gene TRBJ2-2; 7 positions agree with TRBD2. CDR1 KGHDR and CDR2 SFDVKD come from the germline V gene. The junction had 11 bases not matched to a gene; V was cut back by 4 bases and J by 7 bases. The CDR3 has 16 residues. Written as DNA, the CDR3 is TGTGCCACCAGTGAACCCCGCCAGCGGGGAATCGGGGAGCTGTTTTTT. Its protein is CATSEPRQRGIGELFF.

This chain joins TRBV5-1 and TRBJ1-5; D gene uncertain. This CDR3 spans 15 amino acids. V was pared by 1 base and J by 1 base, with 9 bases between. Germline CDR1 SGHRS, CDR2 YFSETQ. The CDR3 bases are TGCGCCAGCAGCTTGTCCGGGTCAAGCAATCAGCCCCAGCATTTT. This codes for CASSLSGSSNQPQHF.

The rearrangement joins TRBV4-1 to TRBJ2-7; the match to TRBD1 covers 11 bases. Germline-derived CDR1 and CDR2 are MGHRA and YSYEKL. The V gene end was trimmed by 1 base and the J gene end by 4 bases; junction bases not matched to a gene: 6. This CDR3 spans 16 amino acids. The DNA of the CDR3 is TGCGCCAGCAGCCAAGGTAGGACAGGGGGCGATTACGAGCAGTACTTC. Protein sequence: CASSQGRTGGDYEQYF.

The chain carries TRBV2 and TRBJ2-1, with 12 bases aligning to TRBD2. V dropped 6 bases and J dropped 4; count of bases not matched to a gene: 10. The CDR3 totals 17 residues. Germline CDR1 and CDR2: SNHLY and FYNNEI. CDR3 amino acids: CASRLGLGLAGYNEQFF. The CDR3 DNA is TGTGCCAGCAGGCTGGGCCTCGGACTAGCGGGATACAATGAGCAGTTCTTC.

The chain uses TRBV7-9 and TRBJ2-7, with 9 bases that match TRBD1. V was clipped by 4 bases and J by 4 bases; unmatched bases: 11. The CDR3 contains 16 residues. Germline assignment: CDR1 SEHNR and CDR2 FQNEAQ (reference sequence). This chain's CDR3 is CASSSGGTGIPYEQYF. The DNA of the CDR3 is TGTGCCAGCAGCTCAGGCGGGACAGGGATTCCTTACGAGCAGTACTTC.

The V call is TRBV10-3, the J call TRBJ2-2, with D tentatively TRBD1 (6 bases). This CDR3 is 15 amino acids long. V was pared by 11 bases and J by 0 bases, with 16 bases between. From germline, CDR1 is ENHRY and CDR2 SYGVKD. CDR3 sequence reads: CAARQGGTNTGELFF. The CDR3 region has the DNA TGTGCCGCCCGCCAAGGGGGTACGAACACCGGGGAGCTGTTTTTT.

In its sample, this clone was seen once. The DNA of the CDR3 is TGTGCCCGGGGGGGGCGGGGGGGAGCCAAAAACATTCAGTACTTC. The encoded protein is CARGGRGGAKNIQYF. The chain employs TRBV28 and TRBJ2-4; TRBD2 agrees at 9 bases. Unmatched junction bases numbered 8, after V lost 11 bases and J lost 0 bases. The CDR3 is 15 residues long. Germline V gives CDR1 MDHEN, CDR2 SYDVKM.

The chain joins TRBV28 to TRBJ2-3; 11 bases match TRBD1. The CDR3 extends over 15 amino acids. V gave up 5 bases and J gave up 6 bases; unmatched junction bases: 7. Germline lookup yields CDR1 MDHEN and CDR2 SYDVKM. The CDR3 spells CASSNRDRGYDTQYF. DNA of the CDR3: TGTGCCAGCAGTAATAGGGACAGGGGGTACGATACGCAGTATTTT. Supplemented by reference TRBV28 and TRBJ2-3, the full variable domain reads DVKVTQSSRYLVKRTGEKVFLECVQDMDHENMFWYRQDPGLGLRLIYFSYDVKMKEKGDIPEGYSVSREKKERFSLILESASTNQTSMYLCASSNRDRGYDTQYFGPGTRLTVL.

V and J are TRBV5-1 and TRBJ1-2; TRBD1 aligns across 9 bases. Germline CDR1 reads SGHRS; CDR2 reads YFSETQ. After removal of 4 bases from V and 7 bases from J, the junction contained 8 bases not matched to a gene. This CDR3 contains 14 residues. Here the CDR3 DNA reads TGCGCCAGCAGCCCATCACAGGGGGCGGGTGGCTACACCTTC. It codes for CASSPSQGAGGYTF.

In DNA, the CDR3 is TGTGCCAGCAGTTACTCGGGGGCACGCAATCAGCCCCAGCATTTT. It specifies CASSYSGARNQPQHF. The V and J genes are TRBV6-5 and TRBJ1-5; D is perhaps TRBD1 (6 bases). Germline V gene data show CDR1 as MNHEY and CDR2 as SVGAGI. V gave up 0 bases and J gave up 2 bases, with 8 bases separating them. This CDR3 has 15 residues.